This is a list of T cell receptor beta chains from one sample in a study of T cells in Graves' hyperthyroidism and ophthalmopathy. MiXCR, run by TCRdb on the multiplex PCR reads, gives a single entry per CDR3 protein. This table holds some 800,000 distinct CDR3 sequences, roughly 40% found once. Sequencing was performed on blood. These receptors all stem from a man between 18 and 35 years old with Graves' hyperthyroidism. CDR3s include the opening cysteine and the closing phenylalanine or tryptophan. D genes are given only for firm matches. Clone size appears in some rows only: once, few, many, or a class for an expanded clone.

J: TRBJ2-7; size: .; D: TRBD2; V: TRBV9; CDR3: CASSVGSGIESYEQYF; DNA: TGTGCCAGCAGCGTGGGTAGCGGGATAGAGTCCTACGAGCAGTACTTC
J: TRBJ1-5; size: many; D: .; V: TRBV15; CDR3: CATSSGAGNQPQHF; DNA: TGTGCCACCAGCAGCGGGGCAGGCAATCAGCCCCAGCATTTT
J: TRBJ1-6; size: few; D: .; V: TRBV2; CDR3: CASSPGQSSYNSPLHF; DNA: TGTGCCAGCAGCCCTGGACAGAGCTCCTATAATTCACCCCTCCACTTT
J: TRBJ2-7; size: few; D: TRBD1; V: TRBV20-1; CDR3: CSARDRDRPYEQYF; DNA: TGCAGTGCTAGAGACCGGGACAGACCCTACGAGCAGTACTTC
J: TRBJ1-4; size: .; D: .; V: TRBV12-3/TRBV12-4; CDR3: CASSLPREKLFF; DNA: TGTGCCAGCAGTTTGCCACGGGAAAAACTGTTTTTT
J: TRBJ1-4; size: .; D: .; V: TRBV15; CDR3: CATSRVANEKLFF; DNA: TGTGCCACCAGCAGAGTGGCGAATGAAAAACTGTTTTTT
J: TRBJ1-1; size: .; D: .; V: TRBV3-1; CDR3: CASSQQEVNTEAFF; DNA: TGTGCCAGCAGCCAACAAGAGGTGAACACTGAAGCTTTCTTT
J: TRBJ1-1; size: .; D: .; V: TRBV29-1; CDR3: CSVAGPLNTEAFF; DNA: TGCAGCGTTGCAGGGCCGCTAAACACTGAAGCTTTCTTT
J: TRBJ2-6; size: many; D: .; V: TRBV20-1; CDR3: CSASLGLSGANVLTF; DNA: TGCAGTGCTAGCCTGGGACTCTCTGGGGCCAACGTCCTGACTTTC
J: TRBJ1-5; size: many; D: .; V: TRBV7-9; CDR3: CASSIGGLGQPQHF; DNA: TGTGCCAGCAGTATAGGGGGGCTGGGACAGCCCCAGCATTTT
J: TRBJ2-3; size: few; D: .; V: TRBV29-1; CDR3: CSVVGAADTQYF; DNA: TGCAGCGTTGTAGGGGCCGCAGATACGCAGTATTTT
J: TRBJ1-4; size: .; D: .; V: TRBV12-3/TRBV12-4; CDR3: CASSWGLGNEKLFF; DNA: TGTGCCAGCAGCTGGGGACTTGGCAATGAAAAACTGTTTTTT
J: TRBJ1-3; size: many; D: .; V: TRBV7-9; CDR3: CASSLVTGLGNTIYF; DNA: TGTGCCAGCAGCTTAGTCACAGGGCTTGGAAACACCATATATTTT
J: TRBJ1-5; size: once; D: TRBD1; V: TRBV7-9; CDR3: CASVRQGGQPQHF; DNA: TGTGCCAGCGTCCGACAGGGAGGTCAGCCCCAGCATTTT
J: TRBJ2-3; size: .; D: TRBD1; V: TRBV2; CDR3: CATKTGADTQYF; DNA: TGTGCCACCAAGACAGGGGCAGATACGCAGTATTTT
J: TRBJ1-2; size: .; D: TRBD1; V: TRBV12-3/TRBV12-4; CDR3: CASSTGGSNYGYTF; DNA: TGTGCCAGCTCCACAGGGGGCTCGAACTATGGCTACACCTTC
J: TRBJ2-7; size: .; D: .; V: TRBV9; CDR3: CASSAAGVPRDEQYF; DNA: TGTGCCAGCAGCGCCGCAGGGGTCCCAAGGGACGAGCAGTACTTC
J: TRBJ1-5; size: many; D: TRBD1; V: TRBV20-1; CDR3: CSARGPEGAYQPQHF; DNA: TGCAGTGCTAGAGGTCCCGAGGGGGCGTATCAGCCCCAGCATTTT
J: TRBJ1-4; size: many; D: TRBD1; V: TRBV10-2; CDR3: CASSQGAAYEKLFF; DNA: TGCGCCAGCAGTCAGGGGGCTGCTTATGAAAAACTGTTTTTT
J: TRBJ2-5; size: many; D: .; V: TRBV20-1; CDR3: CSARWDETYQETQYF; DNA: TGCAGTGCTCGGTGGGATGAGACGTACCAAGAGACCCAGTACTTC
J: TRBJ2-5; size: many; D: .; V: TRBV7-3; CDR3: CASARQGGETQYF; DNA: TGTGCCAGCGCCAGGCAGGGTGGAGAGACCCAGTACTTC
J: TRBJ1-1; size: .; D: .; V: TRBV28; CDR3: CASSFPRDPVGTEAFF; DNA: TGTGCCAGCAGTTTCCCCCGAGACCCCGTGGGCACTGAAGCTTTCTTT
J: TRBJ1-5; size: many; D: .; V: TRBV20-1; CDR3: CSAKGGGDQPQHF; DNA: TGCAGTGCCAAGGGTGGGGGCGATCAGCCCCAGCATTTT
J: TRBJ1-6; size: .; D: .; V: TRBV20-1; CDR3: CSAESTTNSPLHF; DNA: TGCAGTGCCGAAAGTACAACTAATTCACCCCTCCACTTT
J: TRBJ2-5; size: many; D: TRBD1; V: TRBV7-8; CDR3: CASSSTGGSETQYF; DNA: TGTGCCAGCAGCTCGACAGGGGGCTCCGAGACCCAGTACTTC
J: TRBJ1-2; size: once; D: TRBD1; V: TRBV5-5; CDR3: CAISHDRGNGYTF; DNA: TGTGCCATCAGCCATGACAGGGGGAATGGCTACACCTTC
J: TRBJ2-7; size: .; D: .; V: TRBV7-6; CDR3: CVSSRGARTSYEQYF; DNA: TGTGTCAGCAGCCGAGGAGCGCGTACATCCTACGAGCAGTACTTC
J: TRBJ1-3; size: .; D: .; V: TRBV7-9; CDR3: CASSWGVSNTIYF; DNA: TGTGCCAGCAGCTGGGGGGTTTCGAACACCATATATTTT
J: TRBJ2-3; size: .; D: .; V: TRBV10-1; CDR3: CASSRDTSTDTQYF; DNA: TGCGCCAGCAGTCGGGACACCAGCACAGATACGCAGTATTTT
J: TRBJ1-6; size: many; D: .; V: TRBV5-8; CDR3: CASSFAGDNSPLHF; DNA: TGTGCCAGCAGCTTCGCCGGAGATAATTCACCCCTCCACTTT
J: TRBJ2-5; size: .; D: TRBD1; V: TRBV5-4; CDR3: CASSFGTGKETQYF; DNA: TGTGCCAGCAGTTTCGGGACAGGGAAAGAGACCCAGTACTTC
J: TRBJ2-7; size: .; D: TRBD2; V: TRBV20-1; CDR3: CSARIAGGSYEQYF; DNA: TGCAGTGCTCGAATAGCGGGAGGGTCCTACGAGCAGTACTTC
J: TRBJ2-5; size: many; D: .; V: TRBV19; CDR3: CASSIGPRRQETQYF; DNA: TGTGCCAGTAGTATTGGGCCGCGGCGGCAAGAGACCCAGTACTTC
J: TRBJ2-2; size: many; D: .; V: TRBV7-9; CDR3: CASSLRFGELFF; DNA: TGTGCCAGCAGCCTACGATTCGGGGAGCTGTTTTTT
J: TRBJ2-6; size: .; D: .; V: TRBV15; CDR3: CATSRPGSHSGANVLTF; DNA: TGTGCCACCAGCAGGCCGGGGTCTCACTCTGGGGCCAACGTCCTGACTTTC
J: TRBJ2-2; size: .; D: TRBD2; V: TRBV7-6; CDR3: CASSLERGGAGELFF; DNA: TGTGCCAGCAGCTTAGAACGGGGAGGGGCCGGGGAGCTGTTTTTT
J: TRBJ1-1; size: .; D: TRBD1; V: TRBV2; CDR3: CASSFWTGGKTEAFF; DNA: TGTGCCAGCAGTTTTTGGACAGGGGGAAAGACTGAAGCTTTCTTT
J: TRBJ2-5; size: many; D: TRBD1; V: TRBV7-8; CDR3: CASSFRTGFQETQYF; DNA: TGTGCCAGCAGCTTTAGGACAGGTTTCCAAGAGACCCAGTACTTC
J: TRBJ2-2; size: .; D: TRBD2; V: TRBV19; CDR3: CASAVLGGTGELFF; DNA: TGTGCCAGCGCCGTTTTGGGGGGGACCGGGGAGCTGTTTTTT
J: TRBJ2-3; size: .; D: .; V: TRBV2; CDR3: CASSEWSSNTQYF; DNA: TGTGCCAGCAGTGAATGGTCGTCGAATACGCAGTATTTT
J: TRBJ2-5; size: many; D: .; V: TRBV2; CDR3: CASSWAGADQETQYF; DNA: TGTGCCAGCAGTTGGGCAGGGGCTGACCAAGAGACCCAGTACTTC
J: TRBJ1-6; size: .; D: TRBD1; V: TRBV2; CDR3: CASRDREGSPLHF; DNA: TGCGCCAGCAGAGACAGGGAAGGATCACCCCTCCACTTT
J: TRBJ2-7; size: few; D: .; V: TRBV10-3; CDR3: CASSYSRQSYEQYF; DNA: TGTGCCAGCAGTTACTCGAGGCAATCCTACGAGCAGTACTTC
J: TRBJ2-7; size: many; D: .; V: TRBV19; CDR3: CASSHRVPSYEQYF; DNA: TGTGCCAGTAGTCACAGGGTTCCTTCCTACGAGCAGTACTTC
J: TRBJ1-2; size: many; D: TRBD1; V: TRBV12-3/TRBV12-4; CDR3: CASTLGTGGAYGYTF; DNA: TGTGCCAGCACCCTCGGGACAGGGGGCGCCTATGGCTACACCTTC
J: TRBJ1-1; size: .; D: TRBD1; V: TRBV20-1; CDR3: CSAARDRLNTEAFF; DNA: TGCAGTGCTGCGCGGGACAGGCTGAACACTGAAGCTTTCTTT
J: TRBJ1-1; size: .; D: .; V: TRBV4-1; CDR3: CASSQGQPEAFF; DNA: TGCGCCAGCAGCCAAGGACAGCCTGAAGCTTTCTTT
J: TRBJ2-5; size: many; D: .; V: TRBV10-3; CDR3: CAISESTHRRETQYF; DNA: TGTGCCATCAGTGAGTCGACTCACCGACGGGAGACCCAGTACTTC
J: TRBJ1-5; size: .; D: .; V: TRBV5-1; CDR3: CASSLLGRHQPQHF; DNA: TGCGCCAGCAGCTTGCTGGGGCGCCATCAGCCCCAGCATTTT
J: TRBJ2-7; size: few; D: TRBD1; V: TRBV7-9; CDR3: CASSLEPGQGVREQYF; DNA: TGTGCCAGCAGCCTTGAGCCGGGACAGGGGGTTCGCGAGCAGTACTTC
J: TRBJ1-2; size: once; D: .; V: TRBV10-3; CDR3: CAISAEGVGYGYTF; DNA: TGTGCCATCAGTGCGGAAGGGGTAGGCTATGGCTACACCTTC
J: TRBJ1-1; size: .; D: .; V: TRBV9; CDR3: CASSVEGKTDTEAFF; DNA: TGTGCCAGCAGCGTAGAGGGGAAGACTGACACTGAAGCTTTCTTC
J: TRBJ2-2; size: many; D: .; V: TRBV9; CDR3: CASSVDNTGELFF; DNA: TGTGCCAGCAGCGTTGACAACACCGGGGAGCTGTTTTTT
J: TRBJ1-5; size: many; D: TRBD1; V: TRBV2; CDR3: CASTEQGGSNQPQHF; DNA: TGTGCCAGCACTGAACAGGGGGGGAGCAATCAGCCCCAGCATTTT
J: TRBJ1-2; size: .; D: TRBD1; V: TRBV5-1; CDR3: CASSNGQGDMGYTF; DNA: TGCGCCAGCAGCAACGGACAGGGTGATATGGGCTACACCTTC